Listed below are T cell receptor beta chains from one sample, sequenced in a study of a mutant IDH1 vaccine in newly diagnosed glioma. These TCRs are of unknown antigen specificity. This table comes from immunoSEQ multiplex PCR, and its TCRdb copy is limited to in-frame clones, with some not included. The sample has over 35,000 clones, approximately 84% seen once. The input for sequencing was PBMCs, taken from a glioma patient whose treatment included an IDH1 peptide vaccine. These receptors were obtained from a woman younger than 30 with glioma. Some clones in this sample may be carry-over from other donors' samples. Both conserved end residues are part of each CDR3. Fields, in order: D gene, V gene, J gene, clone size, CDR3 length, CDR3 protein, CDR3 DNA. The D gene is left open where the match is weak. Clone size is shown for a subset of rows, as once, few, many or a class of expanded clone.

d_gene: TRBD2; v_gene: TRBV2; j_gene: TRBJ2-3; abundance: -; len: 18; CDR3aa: CASSESLAGGSWTDTQYF; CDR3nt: TGTGCCAGCAGTGAAAGTCTAGCGGGAGGGTCGTGGACAGATACGCAGTATTTT
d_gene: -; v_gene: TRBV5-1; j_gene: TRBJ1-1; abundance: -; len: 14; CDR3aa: CASSYERVLTEAFF; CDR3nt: TGCGCCAGCAGCTACGAACGGGTTCTCACTGAAGCTTTCTTT
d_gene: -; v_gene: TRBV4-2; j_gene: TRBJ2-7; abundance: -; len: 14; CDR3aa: CASSQERVAYEQYF; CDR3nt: TGTGCCAGCAGCCAAGAGCGGGTCGCCTACGAGCAGTACTTC
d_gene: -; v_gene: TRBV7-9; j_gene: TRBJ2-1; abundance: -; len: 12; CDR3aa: CASSLALQEQFF; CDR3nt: TGTGCCAGCAGCTTAGCGTTGCAGGAGCAGTTCTTC
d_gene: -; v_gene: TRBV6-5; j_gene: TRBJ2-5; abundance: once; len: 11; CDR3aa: CASRKLETQYF; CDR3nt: TGTGCCAGCAGGAAACTAGAGACCCAGTACTTC
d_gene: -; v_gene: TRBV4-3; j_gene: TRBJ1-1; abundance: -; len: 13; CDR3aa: CASSQDIGGEAFF; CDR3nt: TGCGCCAGCAGCCAAGACATCGGGGGAGAAGCTTTCTTT
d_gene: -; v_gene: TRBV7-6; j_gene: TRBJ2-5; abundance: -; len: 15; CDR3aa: CASSSVQGLGETQYF; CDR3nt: TGTGCCAGCAGCTCAGTGCAGGGATTAGGAGAGACCCAGTACTTC
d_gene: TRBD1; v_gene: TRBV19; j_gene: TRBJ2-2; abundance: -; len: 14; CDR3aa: CASGTGLDTGELFF; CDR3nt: TGTGCCAGTGGGACAGGGTTGGACACCGGGGAGCTGTTTTTT
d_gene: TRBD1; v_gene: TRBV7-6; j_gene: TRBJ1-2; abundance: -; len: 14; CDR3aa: CASSPPGTGRGYTF; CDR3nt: TGTGCCAGCAGCCCACCCGGGACAGGGCGGGGCTACACCTTC
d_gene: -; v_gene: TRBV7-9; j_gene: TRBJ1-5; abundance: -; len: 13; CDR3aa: CASSPEGNQPQHF; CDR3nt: TGTGCCAGCAGCCCTGAAGGCAATCAGCCCCAGCATTTT
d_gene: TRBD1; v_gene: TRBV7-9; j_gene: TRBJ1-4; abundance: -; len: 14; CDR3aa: CASSGTGLNEKLFF; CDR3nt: TGTGCCAGCAGCGGGACAGGGTTGAATGAAAAACTGTTTTTT
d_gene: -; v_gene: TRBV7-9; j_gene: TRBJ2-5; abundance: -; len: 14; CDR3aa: CASSRLDGQETQYF; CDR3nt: TGTGCCAGCAGCCGCCTCGACGGACAAGAGACCCAGTACTTC
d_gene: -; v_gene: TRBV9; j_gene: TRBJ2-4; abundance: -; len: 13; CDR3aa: CASSPRGRDIQYF; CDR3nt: TGTGCCAGCAGCCCGAGGGGGAGGGACATTCAGTACTTC
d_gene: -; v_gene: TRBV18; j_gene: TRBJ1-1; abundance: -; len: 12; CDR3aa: CASSPRDTEAFF; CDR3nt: TGTGCCAGCTCACCGCGGGACACTGAAGCTTTCTTT
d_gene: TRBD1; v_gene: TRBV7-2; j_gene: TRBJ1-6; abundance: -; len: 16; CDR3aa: CASSLGSGTGVSPLHF; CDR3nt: TGTGCCAGCAGCTTAGGTAGCGGGACAGGGGTTTCACCCCTCCACTTT
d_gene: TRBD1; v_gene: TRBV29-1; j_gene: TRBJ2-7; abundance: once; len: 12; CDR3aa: CSVAGTGYEQYF; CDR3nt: TGCAGCGTAGCCGGGACAGGGTACGAGCAGTACTTC
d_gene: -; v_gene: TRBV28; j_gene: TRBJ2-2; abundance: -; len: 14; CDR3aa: CASSFGQYTGELFF; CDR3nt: TGTGCCAGCAGTTTCGGGCAGTACACCGGGGAGCTGTTTTTT
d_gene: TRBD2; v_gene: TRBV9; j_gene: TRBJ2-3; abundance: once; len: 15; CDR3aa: CASSSGGAGTDTQYF; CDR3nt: TGTGCCAGCAGTAGCGGGGGGGCCGGGACAGATACGCAGTATTTT